The 20 T cell receptor beta chains presented below share a single source sample, sequenced in a study of shared clonotypes between healthy human individuals. The assay was immunoSEQ multiplex PCR, and TCRdb's table has in-frame clones only and misses some. The top ten clones hold 0.36% of a sample with around 2.5 million clones, more than 85% of them seen once. The specimen was naive CD4+ T cells from PBMCs. As to subset: CD45RA+ positively selected. These TCRs come from a young man in good health. Some clones in this sample may be carry-over from other donors' samples.

Concerning this clone: Other DNA sequences in this specimen translate into the identical CDR3. The chain couples TRBV20-1 to TRBJ2-5, with D unresolved. Germline loops: CDR1 DFQATT, CDR2 SNEGSKA (reference sequence). V was clipped by 6 bases and J by 5 bases, with 10 bases between them. CDR3 length: 11 residues. DNA of the CDR3: TGCAGTGCCAGTCTCGCGGAGACCCAGTACTTC. It is translated as CSASLAETQYF.

V usage is TRBV6-1 and J usage is TRBJ2-2; D is uncertain. V was clipped by 3 bases and J by 6 bases, with 11 bases between them. This CDR3 is 14 amino acids long. From germline, CDR1 is MNHNS and CDR2 SASEGT. CDR3 region: CASSDGVWAGELFF. The DNA of the CDR3 is TGTGCCAGCAGTGATGGAGTGTGGGCCGGGGAGCTGTTTTTT.

The chain has TRBV7-3 and TRBJ2-2; weak D call: TRBD2 (6 bases). The CDR3 is 15 amino acids. V lost 5 bases and J 4 bases, leaving 14 bases between the germline ends. Germline CDR1 reads SGHTA; CDR2 reads FQGTGA. CDR3 nucleotides: TGTGCCAGCAGCCGATTGGGGGGTTTCACCGGGGAGCTGTTTTTT. Its translation: CASSRLGGFTGELFF.

This chain links TRBV19 with TRBJ1-5; D might be TRBD1 (6 bases). The length of the CDR3 is 14 residues. With 1 base removed from V and 6 bases from J, the gap between germline ends came to 10 bases. CDR1 is LNHDA and CDR2 is SQIVND in the germline V gene (reference sequence). This CDR3 is CASSIVGGSQPQHF. The CDR3 nucleotides read TGTGCCAGTAGTATAGTAGGGGGTAGTCAGCCCCAGCATTTT.

Turning to this clone: Other DNA sequences in the same sample also yield this CDR3. The chain carries TRBV20-1 and TRBJ2-5, with D perhaps assigned TRBD1 or TRBD2 (5 bases each). Trimming left V 3 bases short and J 3 bases short, with 5 bases between. The CDR3 consists of 11 residues. Germline V gene sequence: CDR1 DFQATT, CDR2 SNEGSKA (reference sequence). The CDR3 DNA reads as TGCAGTGCTAGGGGGGAAGAGACCCAGTACTTC. Its translation is CSARGEETQYF.

A single count supports this clone. The rearrangement joins TRBV5-1 to TRBJ2-1, with 9 nucleotides matching TRBD2. The CDR3 contains 15 residues. V dropped 3 bases and J dropped 8; count of bases not matched to a gene: 9. Germline assignment: CDR1 SGHRS and CDR2 YFSETQ. This CDR3 is CASSSLAGLGDEQFF. The CDR3 region has the DNA TGCGCCAGCAGCTCGCTAGCGGGGCTGGGGGATGAGCAGTTCTTC.

The chain uses TRBV27 and TRBJ1-2; possibly TRBD1 for D (5 bases). In germline, CDR1 is MNHEY, CDR2 SMNVEV (reference sequence). The V and J ends lost 3 bases and 0 bases respectively, with 8 bases between them. The CDR3 contains 14 residues. CDR3: CASSFGGTNYGYTF. The CDR3 nucleotides are TGTGCCAGCAGTTTCGGGGGAACTAACTATGGCTACACCTTC.

This sequence joins TRBV28 and TRBJ1-2, with 7 bases identical to TRBD1. Trimming took 5 bases from V and 4 from J; bases not matched to a gene: 7. CDR1 and CDR2 (germline): MDHEN, SYDVKM. The CDR3 is 14 amino acids. CDR3: CASSPRGVFYGYTF. The CDR3 nucleotides are TGTGCCAGCAGTCCCAGGGGGGTCTTCTATGGCTACACCTTC.

V gene TRBV28 combines with J gene TRBJ2-7; TRBD2 matches 9 bases. The CDR3 is made up of 15 amino acids. CDR1 is MDHEN and CDR2 is SYDVKM in the germline V gene. With V trimmed by 7 bases and J by 3 bases, 10 bases remained unmatched. For the CDR3, the DNA is TGTGCCAGCACCTCCGGCGGGGGGGGAAACTACGAGCAGTACTTC. This gives the protein CASTSGGGGNYEQYF.

The chain links TRBV5-1 to TRBJ2-7, with 12 positions matching TRBD2. The CDR3 covers 15 residues. J was trimmed by 7 bases and V by 0 bases; bases with no gene match: 5. Per germline, CDR1 SGHRS and CDR2 YFSETQ. The DNA of the CDR3 is TGCGCCAGCAGCTTGGCTAGCGGGAGGGTAGGTGAGCAGTACTTC. Its protein is CASSLASGRVGEQYF.

Here the CDR3 reads CASSTPTGGYEQYF. The CDR3 DNA reads TGTGCCAGCAGCACTCCCACCGGGGGCTACGAGCAGTACTTC. The V and J genes are TRBV7-2 and TRBJ2-7; tentatively, D is TRBD2 (6 bases). V was clipped by 5 bases and J by 3 bases, with 14 bases between them. CDR1 and CDR2 (germline): SGHTA, FQGNSA. The length of the CDR3 is 14 residues.

The chain carries TRBV6-5 and TRBJ2-7; maybe TRBD2 (6 bases). This CDR3 has 15 residues. The V and J ends lost 2 bases and 4 bases respectively, with 15 bases between them. The germline V gene has CDR1 MNHEY and CDR2 SVGAGI. The CDR3 DNA reads as TGTGCCAGCAGTTACCGCCCCGCTGGGGGGTACGAGCAGTACTTC. It codes for CASSYRPAGGYEQYF.

This clone was seen once. This rearrangement joins TRBV7-9 to TRBJ1-4; D possibly corresponds to TRBD1 (6 bases). CDR1 and CDR2 (germline): SEHNR, FQNEAQ (reference sequence). V lost 5 bases to trimming and J lost 5 bases, with 9 bases between them. The CDR3 is 13 residues long. The CDR3: CASSRTVNEKLFF. CDR3 nucleotides: TGTGCCAGCAGCCGGACAGTAAATGAAAAACTGTTTTTT.

In regard to this clone: The same CDR3 arises from other DNA sequences in this sample as well. V usage is TRBV18 and J usage is TRBJ1-5; 7 bases fit TRBD1. The germline V gene encodes CDR1 KGHSH and CDR2 LQKENI. This CDR3 region has 14 residues. The trim removed 3 bases at V and 5 bases at J, leaving 4 bases unmatched. The CDR3 loop reads CASSPTGSDQPQHF. Here the CDR3 DNA reads TGTGCCAGCTCACCGACAGGGTCCGATCAGCCCCAGCATTTT.

This clone was seen more than once but under ten times. Other DNA sequences in the sample encode the same CDR3. V usage is TRBV29-1 and J usage is TRBJ1-1, with D hard to call. Trimming cost V 4 bases and J 1 base, with 7 bases left between them. CDR1 and CDR2 (germline): SQVTM, ANQGSEA. The CDR3 has 12 amino acids. CDR3 coding DNA: TGCAGCGTTGTAGGCAGGAACACTGAAGCTTTCTTT. Translation: CSVVGRNTEAFF.

V and J are TRBV7-2 and TRBJ2-7; 7 bases fit TRBD1. CDR3 length equals 14 residues. V gave up 2 bases and J gave up 3 bases; unmatched junction bases: 4. Germline loops: CDR1 SGHTA, CDR2 FQGNSA. The CDR3 spells CASSLQQGNYEQYF. CDR3 nucleotides: TGTGCCAGCAGCTTACAACAGGGGAACTACGAGCAGTACTTC.

This clone has only one observation. V usage is TRBV27 and J usage is TRBJ1-2; 8 bases match TRBD1. In germline, CDR1 is MNHEY, CDR2 SMNVEV (reference sequence). The CDR3 consists of 14 residues. V shed 6 bases, J shed 2 bases, and the junction held 5 bases outside the gene matches. The CDR3 region has the DNA TGTGCCAGCAGCCCTTGGGACAGGAACTATGGCTACACCTTC. Translated: CASSPWDRNYGYTF.

The chain employs TRBV28 and TRBJ2-4; D possibly corresponds to TRBD2 (7 bases). V lost 5 bases to trimming and J lost 0 bases, with 17 bases between them. CDR1 is MDHEN and CDR2 is SYDVKM in the germline V gene. There are 17 residues in the CDR3. This chain's CDR3 is CASSPPPGGLAKNIQYF. The CDR3 nucleotides read TGTGCCAGCAGTCCACCCCCGGGGGGCCTAGCCAAAAACATTCAGTACTTC.

The chain combines TRBV5-1 with TRBJ1-2, with 7 nucleotides matching TRBD1. This CDR3 region has 16 residues. The germline V gene encodes CDR1 SGHRS and CDR2 YFSETQ. Trimming removed 3 bases from V and 5 bases from J; junction bases left unmatched: 13. Here the CDR3 DNA reads TGCGCCAGCAGCTCTGGAGGTACAGGGGTATCGTATGGCTACACCTTC. Its translation: CASSSGGTGVSYGYTF. The full variable domain, completed using reference TRBV5-1 and TRBJ1-2, is KAGVTQTPRYLIKTRGQQVTLSCSPISGHRSVSWYQQTPGQGLQFLFEYFSETQRNKGNFPGRFSGRQFSNSRSEMNVSTLELGDSALYLCASSSGGTGVSYGYTFGSGTRLTVV.

This chain connects TRBV2 to TRBJ1-4, with 9 nucleotides matching TRBD1. The germline V gene has CDR1 SNHLY and CDR2 FYNNEI. The CDR3 is 13 residues long. J lost 8 bases, V lost 6 bases, and 4 bases had no gene match. In DNA, the CDR3 is TGTGCCAGCAGCGACAGGGGGAAGGAAAAACTGTTTTTT. Protein: CASSDRGKEKLFF.